This T cell receptor beta chain was profiled in a study of shared clonotypes between healthy human individuals (dated by TCRdb to about 2020). A note on the overall study: A couple of women and three men aged 18 to 49 years were included in the cohort. Per donor, three plates each were used for CD4 naive and CD4 memory, two for CD8 naive, and one for CD8 memory. To estimate repertoire size and how much clonotype sharing occurs between individuals, the study deeply sequenced the blood TCR repertoires of roughly 5 healthy adults. To increase sequencing depth and limit assay-specific biases, TCR repertoire library preparation and sequencing were carried out by different laboratories using diverse techniques. Per donor, leukapheresis produced somewhere between about 0.94 and 9 billion PBMCs. General conclusions and limits of the study: When a handful of donors were compared, the shared fraction of clonotypes was 5% to 6.5% for naive CD4, approximately 3.5% for naive CD8, about 2.4% for memory CD4, and less than 0.45% for memory CD8. Because the study included a small number of donors, the genetic and exposure-history diversity represented was limited. Clonotypes shared by all four sorted-subset donors showed higher generation probabilities than non-shared clonotypes. Naive subsets generally had larger estimated clonotype richness than memory subsets. Based on pairwise subsampling, the degree of clonotype sharing among donors was expected to be affected by sequencing depth. Sampling was restricted to blood, and TCR repertoires in tissues likely differ from the TCR repertoires found in blood. Incomplete sequencing was indicated by rarefaction of sorted-subset datasets, despite the large sequencing depth.

From cysteine to phenylalanine, the CDR3 is 16 amino acids long. Left in the record is the CDR3 DNA by itself, 48 bases read in frame from the first base. Using the deep immunoSEQ assay, multiplex PCR amplified TCR CDR3 regions from genomic DNA. Extracted genomic DNA from each cell subset was spread evenly across all wells of several immunoSEQ 96-well plates, with each plate serving as a replicate. Each replicate PCR for sorted subsets received about 200 ng genomic DNA, equal to roughly 33,000 T cell genomes. Purified libraries were measured with a Qubit 3.0 fluorometer, size-checked on a Bioanalyzer 2100, and measured again with the KAPA Library Quantification kit. Each immunoSEQ 96-well plate was sequenced on its own single-read 150-cycle Illumina NextSeq 550 flow cell. As for the original processing: The immunoSEQ output contained only junctional sequences without quality scores, so filtering could not match that applied to full-length reads. Sequences were annotated with PyIR, a Python wrapper for IgBLAST v1.9, and V/J genes and CDR3 were assigned using IMGT germline references. Reads were removed for weak V/J assignments (E-value above 1e-6), missing CDR3, stop codons, out-of-frame junctions, or ambiguous translated residues. V3J clonotypes were defined by identical inferred V gene, J gene, and CDR3 amino acid sequence. Percentage overlap between repertoires was computed as shared unique clonotypes divided by the size of the smaller repertoire. Repertoire richness was assessed with RTK rarefaction, the Chao1 estimator, and Recon v2.1 estimates of unobserved clonotypes. For all TCRbeta clonotypes obtained by the gDNA method from a few donors, generation probabilities were computed with OLGA. TCRdb limited this immuneACCESS table to in-frame rearrangements with V and J called. A share of clones is missing; checked studies link under half to unresolved V genes, and the rest is unexplained. V, J and clone size derive from that table, while D and trimming were established from the DNA sequence. The sample records roughly 700,000 clones, about 74% of which are singletons. The ten largest clones add up to about 1.8% of the sample.

As regards this clone: Its antigen target is currently unknown. One base away there is no much larger clone; base qualities are not given.

The donors were healthy, HIV-negative adults with no recently reported acute infections or vaccinations. Only Caucasian adults living in Nashville, Tennessee, USA were represented among the donors. CD4+ T cells were enriched by magnetic negative selection; naive cells were then positively selected on CD45RA, and the negative fraction formed the memory subset. Blood was collected by leukapheresis, and PBMCs were isolated by Ficoll-Histopaque density gradient centrifugation and then cryopreserved in liquid nitrogen vapor phase. Analytical flow cytometry was used to check the purity and quantity of each magnetically sorted T cell population. Each sorted fraction had its genomic DNA isolated and then quantified by UV absorbance on a Nanodrop 2000c.

Source material: memory CD4+ T cells sorted from blood. This specimen's cell subset or site label, interpreted: CD45RA-negative fraction. The TCR originated in a woman aged 30 to 39 in good health. The chain is encoded by TRBV12-1 joined to TRBJ2-3; the D call of TRBD2 is as the table states it, not checked on the DNA. TRBV12-1 is a listed pseudogene. Read as DNA, the sequence is TGTGCCAGCAGCCGTCCGGGACTAGCGGGCACAGATACGCAGTATTTT. Its protein product is CASSRPGLAGTDTQYF.